This TCR beta chain was sequenced for a study of cytomegalovirus exposure and HLA in healthy donors. Whole-study findings and limits: The dataset shows that most TCR sequences were rare, while some public TCRs occurred in many donors.

Regarding this clone: Its antigen is unknown.

Here immunoSEQ multiplex PCR was the method, and the copy in TCRdb shows in-frame clones only, minus some. The top ten hold around 7.8% of the sample, which has 50,000 or so clones, nearly 95% seen once. CDR3 length equals 14 residues. The V and J ends lost 2 bases and 6 bases respectively, with 11 bases between them. Per germline, CDR1 SGHVS and CDR2 FNYEAQ. This receptor was obtained from a woman aged 18 to 35 in good health and CMV-seropositive. The sequencing sample was made of PBMCs. The chain recombines TRBV7-6 with TRBJ2-1; TRBD1 might be the D (5 bases). CDR3 in amino acids: CASSLFGASNEQFF. For the CDR3, the DNA is TGTGCCAGCAGCTTATTTGGGGCTTCCAATGAGCAGTTCTTC.